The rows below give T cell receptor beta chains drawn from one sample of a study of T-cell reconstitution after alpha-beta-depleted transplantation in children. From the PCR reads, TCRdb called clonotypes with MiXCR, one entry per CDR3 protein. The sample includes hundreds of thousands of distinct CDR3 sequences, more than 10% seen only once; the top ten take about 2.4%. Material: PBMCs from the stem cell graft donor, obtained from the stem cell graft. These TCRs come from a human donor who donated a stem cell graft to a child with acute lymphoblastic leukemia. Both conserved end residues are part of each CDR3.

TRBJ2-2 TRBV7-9 CASSYSDGELFF
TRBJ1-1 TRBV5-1 CASSLASAGHMNTEAFF
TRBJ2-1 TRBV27 CASSLGRGGEQFF
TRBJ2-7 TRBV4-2 CASSQVETGGSYEQYF
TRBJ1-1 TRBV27 CASSLWLGATEAFF
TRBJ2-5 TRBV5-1 CASSPGEARGTQYF
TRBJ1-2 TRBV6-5 CASSSVGQGYGYTF
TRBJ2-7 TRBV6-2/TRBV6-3 CASSYSETSGTFSSEQYF
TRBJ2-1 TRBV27 CASRPRGEYNEQFF
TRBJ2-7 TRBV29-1 CSVAGKGPYEQYF
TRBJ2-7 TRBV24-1 CATSDPREEQYF
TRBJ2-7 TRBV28 CASSTGPQSSYEQYF
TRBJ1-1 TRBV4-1 CASGGPNTEAFF
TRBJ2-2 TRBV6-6 CASSYVAGELFF
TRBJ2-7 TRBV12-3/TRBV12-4 CASRESGRGTYEQYF
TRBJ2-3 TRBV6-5 CASSYQVNWPDTQYF
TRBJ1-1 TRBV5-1 CASSLVGTGSPEAFF
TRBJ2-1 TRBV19 CASSIAPGPVNEQFF
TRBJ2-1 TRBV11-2 CASSLELAGGPGHEQFF
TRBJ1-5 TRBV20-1 CSARDHGGSNQPQHF
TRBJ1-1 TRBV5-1 CASSHGQAGGNTEAFF
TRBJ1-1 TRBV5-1 CASSLDGQGVNTEAFF
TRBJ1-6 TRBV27 CASSFSGDTSLGSPLHF
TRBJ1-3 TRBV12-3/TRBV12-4 CASTSSSAVGNTIYF
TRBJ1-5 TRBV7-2 CASSPRGYGNQPQHF